Included here is one T cell receptor beta chain sequence, with context. This sample is part of a study of blood T cell repertoires in COVID-19. Overall study context: The analysed material was cDNA or gDNA that came from T cells, B-cell-depleted T cells, or PBMCs.

As processed by the authors: Cell counts per sample came from amplifying reference gene primers. Repertoires were generated with immunoSEQ multiplex PCR, while TCRdb's copy carries only in-frame clones and drops some. V and J calls and clone size are those listed in that table; D and trimming were worked out from the DNA. Of under 90,000 clones listed, 75% to 90% are singletons. V lost 4 bases and J lost 5, with 12 bases in between. The CDR3 covers 13 residues. Germline CDR1 is SQVTM and CDR2 is ANQGSEA. The chain combines TRBV29-1 with TRBJ2-1; possibly TRBD2 for D (5 bases). Sequencing was performed on peripheral blood. The source of this sequence is a woman aged 80 or older with active or convalescent COVID-19. CDR3 residues: CSVGRSGNNEQFF. The CDR3 DNA follows: TGCAGCGTTGGAAGGTCCGGGAACAATGAGCAGTTCTTC.